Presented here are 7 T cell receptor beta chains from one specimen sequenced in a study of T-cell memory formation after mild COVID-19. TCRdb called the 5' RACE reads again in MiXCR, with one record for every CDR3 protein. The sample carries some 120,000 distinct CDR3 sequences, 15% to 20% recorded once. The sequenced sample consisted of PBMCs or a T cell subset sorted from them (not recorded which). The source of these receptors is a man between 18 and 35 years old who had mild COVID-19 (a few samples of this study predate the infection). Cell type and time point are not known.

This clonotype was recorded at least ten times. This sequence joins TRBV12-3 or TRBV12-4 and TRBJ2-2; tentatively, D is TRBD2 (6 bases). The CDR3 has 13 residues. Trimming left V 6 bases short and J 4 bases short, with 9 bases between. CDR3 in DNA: TGTGCCAGCAGCCAGGGAGGCACCGGGGAGCTGTTTTTT. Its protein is CASSQGGTGELFF.

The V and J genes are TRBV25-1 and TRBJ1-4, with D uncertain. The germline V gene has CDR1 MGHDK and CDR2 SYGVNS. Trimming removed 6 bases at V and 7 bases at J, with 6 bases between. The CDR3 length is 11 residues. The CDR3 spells CASREGEKLFF. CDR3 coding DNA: TGTGCCAGCAGGGAGGGTGAAAAACTGTTTTTT.

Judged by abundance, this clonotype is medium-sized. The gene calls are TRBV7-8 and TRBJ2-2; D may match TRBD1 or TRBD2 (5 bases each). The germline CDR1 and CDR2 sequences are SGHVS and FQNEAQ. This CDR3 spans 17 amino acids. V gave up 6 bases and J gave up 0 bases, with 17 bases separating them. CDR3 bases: TGTGCCAGCAGGTCCGTGATATGGGGGACGAACACCGGGGAGCTGTTTTTT. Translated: CASRSVIWGTNTGELFF.

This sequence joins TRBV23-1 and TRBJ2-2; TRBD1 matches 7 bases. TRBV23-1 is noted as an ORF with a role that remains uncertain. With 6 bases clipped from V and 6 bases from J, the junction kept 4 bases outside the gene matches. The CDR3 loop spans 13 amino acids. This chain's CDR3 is CASRDRVAGELFF. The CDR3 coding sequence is TGCGCCAGCAGAGACAGGGTGGCCGGGGAGCTGTTTTTT.

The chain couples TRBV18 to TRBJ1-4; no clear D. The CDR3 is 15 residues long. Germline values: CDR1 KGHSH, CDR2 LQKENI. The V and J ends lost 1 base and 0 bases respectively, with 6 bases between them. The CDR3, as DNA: TGTGCCAGCTCACCACAGACGGCAACTAATGAAAAACTGTTTTTT. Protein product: CASSPQTATNEKLFF.

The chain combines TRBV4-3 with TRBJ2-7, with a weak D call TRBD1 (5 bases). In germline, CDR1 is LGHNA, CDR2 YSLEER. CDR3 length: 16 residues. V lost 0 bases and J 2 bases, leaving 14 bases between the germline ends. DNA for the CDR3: TGCGCCAGCAGCCAAGATAATCTGCAGGGCACCTACGAGCAGTACTTC. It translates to CASSQDNLQGTYEQYF.

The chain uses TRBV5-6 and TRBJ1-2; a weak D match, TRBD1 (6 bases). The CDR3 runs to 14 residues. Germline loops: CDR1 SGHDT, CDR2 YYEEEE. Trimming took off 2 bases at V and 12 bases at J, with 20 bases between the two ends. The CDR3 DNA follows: TGTGCCAGCAGCTTCGACTTCGGACAGACTCTTGACACCTTC. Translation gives CASSFDFGQTLDTF.